The rows below give T cell receptor beta chains drawn from one sample of a study of OX40 agonist ivuxolimab in advanced cancers. Some clones are missing from TCRdb's copy, which holds only in-frame ones; the method was immunoSEQ multiplex PCR. The sample records roughly 56,000 clones, about 86% being singletons. Here the sequenced sample was CD4+ or CD8+ T cells sorted from blood, taken in a trial of the OX40 agonist ivuxolimab. Every receptor here comes from an adult with an advanced solid tumor such as melanoma, head and neck, liver or kidney cancer. The CDR3 runs from the conserved cysteine through the conserved F or W. A D gene is named only where the DNA matches it firmly. Size is omitted from some rows. Given values are once, few, many or a class for expanded clones.

D	size	V	J	length	CDR3	DNA
TRBD2	-	TRBV4-2	TRBJ2-1	14	CASSQTSGDNEQFF	TGTGCCAGCAGCCAAACTAGCGGGGACAATGAGCAGTTCTTC
TRBD2	-	TRBV4-1	TRBJ2-1	19	CASSQVPRGGRGSYNEQFF	TGCGCCAGCAGCCAAGTCCCCCGCGGGGGGAGGGGCTCCTACAATGAGCAGTTCTTC
-	-	TRBV6-5	TRBJ1-5	13	CASSQGLNQPQHF	TGTGCCAGCAGCCAGGGGCTAAATCAGCCCCAGCATTTT
-	once	TRBV13	TRBJ2-7	14	CASSLTASFREQYF	TGTGCCAGCAGCTTAACGGCTAGCTTCCGCGAGCAGTACTTC
TRBD1	-	TRBV29-1	TRBJ1-2	14	CSGVGGQENYGYTF	TGCAGCGGGGTGGGAGGACAGGAGAACTATGGCTACACCTTC
-	-	TRBV9	TRBJ2-1	15	CASSVGWGPYNEQFF	TGTGCCAGCAGCGTAGGATGGGGACCCTACAATGAGCAGTTCTTC
TRBD2	-	TRBV14	TRBJ2-3	16	CASSPPRSGRTDTQYF	TGTGCCAGCAGCCCCCCCCGGAGCGGGAGAACAGATACGCAGTATTTT
TRBD1	few	TRBV6-5	TRBJ1-2	11	CASRQGDFYTF	TGTGCCAGCAGACAGGGGGACTTCTACACCTTC
-	-	TRBV28	TRBJ1-1	13	CASSFGRVSEAFF	TGTGCCAGCAGTTTTGGCAGGGTCTCTGAAGCTTTCTTT
-	-	TRBV2	TRBJ1-5	13	CASSRTRNQPQHF	TGTGCCAGCAGTCGGACCCGCAATCAGCCCCAGCATTTT
-	-	TRBV18	TRBJ2-3	12	CASSPSTDTQYF	TGTGCCAGCTCCCCTAGCACAGATACGCAGTATTTT
-	few	TRBV18	TRBJ1-3	15	CASSPSRGRWDTIYF	TGTGCCAGCTCACCTTCGCGGGGTCGGTGGGACACCATATATTTT
-	-	TRBV20-1	TRBJ2-4	11	CSAREEDIQYF	TGCAGTGCTAGAGAAGAGGACATTCAGTACTTC
TRBD1	-	TRBV19	TRBJ1-1	16	CASSTNLGQGNTEAFF	TGTGCCAGTAGTACGAACTTGGGACAGGGGAACACTGAAGCTTTCTTT
-	-	TRBV5-6	TRBJ2-7	12	CASSLATYEQYF	TGTGCCAGCAGCTTAGCGACTTACGAGCAGTACTTC
-	-	TRBV5-1	TRBJ2-3	12	CASSLSLDTQYF	TGCGCCAGCAGCTTGAGCTTAGATACGCAGTATTTT
TRBD2	-	TRBV6-6	TRBJ2-3	15	CASSDRAGGRDTQYF	TGTGCCAGCAGTGACCGAGCGGGAGGGCGAGATACGCAGTATTTT
TRBD2	-	TRBV6-5	TRBJ2-7	15	CASSFLLAGFYEQYF	TGTGCCAGCAGTTTTCTCCTAGCGGGATTCTACGAGCAGTACTTC
-	-	TRBV11-2	TRBJ2-4	14	CASSVGIAKNIQYF	TGTGCCAGCAGTGTGGGGATAGCCAAAAACATTCAGTACTTC
-	-	TRBV6-1	TRBJ1-2	15	CASSELLGMDYGYTF	TGTGCCAGCAGTGAGTTATTGGGGATGGACTATGGCTACACCTTC
TRBD2	-	TRBV28	TRBJ2-1	15	CASSAPGGSGGEQFF	TGTGCCAGCAGTGCCCCGGGGGGTAGCGGCGGCGAGCAGTTCTTC
-	few	TRBV28	TRBJ1-2	12	CASSQPGLGYTF	TGTGCCAGCAGCCAACCAGGGCTCGGCTACACCTTC
-	once	TRBV5-4	TRBJ2-5	15	CASSLRVVGGETQYF	TGTGCCAGCAGCTTAAGGGTGGTGGGGGGAGAGACCCAGTACTTC
TRBD1	-	TRBV28	TRBJ2-7	15	CASSGAGTGVFEQYF	TGTGCCAGCAGTGGAGCCGGGACAGGGGTTTTCGAGCAGTACTTC
TRBD1	few	TRBV18	TRBJ1-1	14	CASSGQGIDTEAFF	TGTGCCAGCTCAGGACAGGGTATTGACACTGAAGCTTTCTTT
-	-	TRBV6-1	TRBJ1-5	14	CASSEWGRRQPQHF	TGTGCCAGCAGTGAGTGGGGGAGGCGACAGCCCCAGCATTTT
-	-	TRBV5-4	TRBJ1-5	14	CASSLKDSNQPQHF	TGTGCCAGCAGCTTGAAGGATAGCAATCAGCCCCAGCATTTT
-	-	TRBV13	TRBJ1-2	14	CASSLGESSGGYTF	TGTGCCAGCAGCTTAGGCGAATCTTCGGGAGGCTACACCTTC
-	-	TRBV14	TRBJ1-1	14	CASSRLGARVEAFF	TGTGCCAGCAGCCGTCTTGGGGCCCGGGTCGAAGCTTTCTTT
-	-	TRBV9	TRBJ1-1	18	CASSPRLTGTLMNTEAFF	TGTGCCAGCAGCCCCCGTTTGACAGGCACTTTAATGAACACTGAAGCTTTCTTT
-	-	TRBV5-6	TRBJ1-4	14	CASSLAGDREKLFF	TGTGCCAGCAGCTTGGCCGGGGATCGGGAAAAACTGTTTTTT
-	-	TRBV7-9	TRBJ2-3	15	CASSSAGVSTDTQYF	TGTGCCAGCAGCTCTGCTGGGGTTAGCACAGATACGCAGTATTTT
-	medium-sized	TRBV2	TRBJ2-1	19	CASSVYLDPWTSRGNEQFF	TGTGCCAGCAGTGTATACCTTGATCCTTGGACTTCCCGAGGCAATGAGCAGTTCTTC
-	-	TRBV11-2	TRBJ2-7	14	CASSLEVRSYEQYF	TGTGCCAGCAGCTTGGAGGTCAGATCCTACGAGCAGTACTTC
TRBD1	-	TRBV18	TRBJ1-6	15	CASSLQGANNSPLHF	TGTGCCAGCTCACTTCAGGGGGCGAATAATTCACCCCTCCACTTT
TRBD1	-	TRBV6-5	TRBJ1-2	12	CASTNNRGNYTF	TGTGCCAGCACTAATAACAGGGGGAACTACACCTTC
-	-	TRBV11-3	TRBJ2-5	15	CASSLTTGLGETQYF	TGTGCCAGCAGCTTAACCACAGGTCTAGGCGAGACCCAGTACTTC
-	few	TRBV27	TRBJ2-7	18	CASSFNPPERGYTYEQYF	TGTGCCAGCAGTTTCAATCCCCCGGAGAGGGGTTACACCTACGAGCAGTACTTC
-	-	TRBV11-2	TRBJ2-3	13	CASSLVSPDTQYF	TGTGCCAGCAGCTTAGTATCCCCAGATACGCAGTATTTT
-	-	TRBV5-6	TRBJ1-2	13	CASQPGVSYGYTF	TGTGCCAGTCAGCCCGGGGTCTCCTATGGCTACACCTTC
-	-	TRBV27	TRBJ1-2	15	CASSLGLPTNYGYTF	TGTGCCAGCAGTTTGGGACTGCCCACTAACTATGGCTACACCTTC
-	-	TRBV18	TRBJ1-4	13	CASSREGGEKLFF	TGTGCCAGCTCACGAGAAGGTGGCGAAAAACTGTTTTTT
TRBD1	-	TRBV7-8	TRBJ2-1	17	CASIPPADRGPINEQFF	TGTGCCAGCATCCCACCTGCCGACAGGGGCCCTATAAATGAGCAGTTCTTC
-	once	TRBV30	TRBJ1-3	15	CAWSVLLTSGNTIYF	TGTGCCTGGAGTGTACTCCTAACTTCTGGAAACACCATATATTTT
-	few	TRBV11-2	TRBJ1-4	14	CASSSRGSDEKLFF	TGTGCCAGCAGCTCCCGGGGGTCTGATGAAAAACTGTTTTTT
TRBD1	-	TRBV2	TRBJ2-3	11	CATQGGDTQYF	TGTGCCACACAGGGGGGAGATACGCAGTATTTT
-	-	TRBV6-5	TRBJ2-1	13	CASRNRRYNEQFF	TGTGCCAGCAGAAACCGCAGGTACAATGAGCAGTTCTTC
-	-	TRBV7-2	TRBJ1-6	15	CASSLGEGINSPLHF	TGTGCCAGCAGCTTAGGTGAGGGAATTAATTCACCCCTCCACTTT
TRBD1	few	TRBV29-1	TRBJ1-1	12	CSVRQGVTEAFF	TGCAGCGTTCGACAGGGAGTCACTGAAGCTTTCTTT
-	-	TRBV9	TRBJ2-2	13	CASSVGPTGELFF	TGTGCCAGCAGCGTAGGTCCCACCGGGGAGCTGTTTTTT
-	-	TRBV6-6	TRBJ1-2	12	CAGTDYGYGYTF	TGTGCCGGAACGGACTATGGCTATGGCTACACCTTC
TRBD1	once	TRBV7-2	TRBJ2-1	14	CASSFLDRGNEQFF	TGTGCCAGCAGCTTCTTGGACAGGGGTAATGAGCAGTTCTTC
TRBD2	-	TRBV11-1	TRBJ2-1	14	CASSGLAGDPEQFF	TGTGCCAGCAGCGGTCTAGCGGGGGACCCGGAGCAGTTCTTC
-	once	TRBV27	TRBJ2-1	12	CASSSLGREQFF	TGTGCCAGCAGTTCTCTCGGCAGGGAGCAGTTCTTC
-	-	TRBV5-1	TRBJ2-1	17	CASSLESFQGSYNEQFF	TGCGCCAGCAGCTTGGAAAGCTTTCAAGGCTCCTACAATGAGCAGTTCTTC
TRBD1	-	TRBV4-1	TRBJ1-5	17	CASSQWGGTGGNQPQHF	TGCGCCAGCAGCCAATGGGGAGGGACAGGGGGCAATCAGCCCCAGCATTTT
-	-	TRBV2	TRBJ1-2	14	CASSEVLGFSGYTF	TGTGCCAGCAGCGAAGTCCTTGGGTTTTCCGGCTACACCTTC